The 19 T cell receptor beta chains presented below share a single source sample, sequenced in a study of human T cells and chemical hapten exposure. Using its own MiXCR run on the RACE reads, TCRdb lists one record per CDR3 protein. The table has about 250,000 distinct CDR3 sequences, 7.7% seen once. Time point noted: pre-sensitization, week 0. The treatment was: therapeutic diphenylcyclopropenone sensitization with weekly scalp DPC. Sample: whole blood, taken in connection with sensitization to the hapten diphenylcyclopropenone (DPC). These receptors all stem from a man aged 18 to 29 with alopecia areata. Some clones in this sample may be carry-over from other donors' samples.

In its sample, this clonotype was seen a few times. The V call is TRBV6-5, the J call TRBJ1-1, with 7 nucleotides matching TRBD1. CDR1 is MNHEY and CDR2 is SVGAGI in the germline V gene. The ends lost 5 bases at V and 8 bases at J; junction bases unmatched: 5. This CDR3 is 12 amino acids long. The CDR3 sequence is CASSIGQDEAFF. For the CDR3, the DNA is TGTGCCAGCAGTATCGGACAGGACGAAGCTTTCTTT.

This clonotype was found a few times. The chain joins TRBV5-1 to TRBJ1-1, with D perhaps matching TRBD1 (6 bases). V lost 7 bases to trimming and J lost 1 base, with 17 bases between them. The CDR3 length is 15 residues. The germline V gene has CDR1 SGHRS and CDR2 YFSETQ. The CDR3 coding sequence is TGCGCCAGCGGTCCCAGGGGATTGTCGAACACTGAAGCTTTCTTT. This codes for CASGPRGLSNTEAFF.

This clonotype was counted ten times or more. The chain links TRBV6-6 to TRBJ2-5; TRBD2 is a possible D gene (6 bases). The V end lost 8 bases, the J end lost 5 bases, and 6 bases lay between the germline ends. In germline, CDR1 is MNHNY, CDR2 SVGAGI (reference sequence). The length of the CDR3 is 10 residues. The CDR3 DNA sequence: TGTGCCAGCGGGGGGGAGACCCAGTACTTC. It encodes CASGGETQYF.

V and J are TRBV11-2 and TRBJ2-6, with no clear D. This CDR3 is 16 amino acids long. Per the germline V gene, CDR1 is SGHAT and CDR2 is FQNNGV. Trimming cost V 2 bases and J 0 bases, with 8 bases left between them. The CDR3 spells CASSLPLHSGANVLTF. The CDR3 DNA sequence: TGTGCCAGCAGCTTACCCCTCCACTCTGGGGCCAACGTCCTGACTTTC. The variable domain in full, completed from reference TRBV11-2 and TRBJ2-6, reads EAGVAQSPRYKIIEKRQSVAFWCNPISGHATLYWYQQILGQGPKLLIQFQNNGVVDDSQLPKDRFSAERLKGVDSTLKIQPAKLEDSAVYLCASSLPLHSGANVLTFGAGSRLTVL.

This sequence joins TRBV19 and TRBJ2-7; 10 positions agree with TRBD2. The CDR3 spans 15 residues. Germline-derived CDR1 and CDR2 are LNHDA and SQIVND (reference sequence). J lost 1 base, V lost 3 bases, and 3 bases had no gene match. The CDR3 nucleotides read TGTGCCAGTAGTATGCCAGCGGGGGGGTCCTACGAGCAGTACTTC. It yields the protein CASSMPAGGSYEQYF.

This clonotype was observed a handful of times. The chain recombines TRBV5-1 with TRBJ2-7, with no clear D. Per the germline V gene, CDR1 is SGHRS and CDR2 is YFSETQ. The CDR3 loop spans 11 amino acids. V lost 4 bases, J lost 6 bases, and 8 bases lay in between. This CDR3 reads CASSPLGEQYF. The DNA of the CDR3 is TGCGCCAGCAGCCCCCTAGGCGAGCAGTACTTC.

In its sample, this clonotype was seen a few times. V gene TRBV20-1 combines with J gene TRBJ1-1; D may be TRBD1 (5 bases). Germline V gives CDR1 DFQATT, CDR2 SNEGSKA (reference sequence). CDR3 length equals 14 residues. Trimming left V 2 bases short and J 3 bases short, with 13 bases between. The CDR3 reads CSARRAGPDTEAFF. The CDR3 DNA sequence: TGCAGTGCTAGAAGAGCAGGGCCAGACACTGAAGCTTTCTTT.

V usage is TRBV10-1 and J usage is TRBJ2-3; D might be TRBD2 (6 bases). Germline V gene lookup returns CDR1 WNHNN and CDR2 SYGVQD (reference sequence). The V gene lost 3 bases and the J gene lost 0 bases, with 13 bases spanning the gap. The CDR3 extends over 16 amino acids. The DNA of the CDR3 is TGCGCCAGCAGTGAAGGGAGGCCTCTTAGCACAGATACGCAGTATTTT. Its protein product is CASSEGRPLSTDTQYF.

The CDR3 DNA is TGTGCCAGCAGTTCCGGGGAGGGCGTAAGGGCTTTCTTT. Protein product: CASSSGEGVRAFF. The V call is TRBV12-3 or TRBV12-4, the J call TRBJ1-1; D remains ambiguous. The CDR3 totals 13 residues. Trimming stripped 4 bases from V and 11 bases from J, with 17 bases between.

In this sample, this clonotype turned up a few times. The V gene is TRBV6-2 or TRBV6-3, the J gene TRBJ1-6; tentative D call: TRBD1 (6 bases). This CDR3 has 16 residues. V lost 0 bases and J lost 7, with 13 bases in between. Germline CDR1 reads MNHEY; CDR2 reads SVGEGT. The CDR3 bases are TGTGCCAGCAGTTACTCGGGCCAGGGGTTGAATTCACCCCTCCACTTT. It yields the protein CASSYSGQGLNSPLHF.

This clonotype has only a few counts. The chain employs TRBV4-3 and TRBJ1-4, with D unclear. V was trimmed by 2 bases and J by 4 bases, leaving 8 bases between them. From germline, CDR1 is LGHNA and CDR2 YSLEER. The CDR3 contains 14 residues. CDR3 amino acids: CASSQFEFNEKLFF. The CDR3 DNA reads as TGCGCCAGCAGCCAATTTGAATTTAATGAAAAACTGTTTTTT.

This clonotype was seen many times. The chain combines TRBV5-1 with TRBJ1-2, with 7 positions matching TRBD1. The CDR3 covers 13 residues. Looked up from germline, CDR1 is SGHRS and CDR2 is YFSETQ. V lost 9 bases to trimming and J lost 6 bases; unmatched junction nucleotides: 11. The CDR3 region is CATSTGSNNGYTF. The CDR3 DNA reads TGCGCCACCTCGACAGGGAGCAACAATGGCTACACCTTC.

V is TRBV6-1 and J is TRBJ2-7; D not resolved. The CDR3 sequence is 11 residues long. CDR1 and CDR2 (germline): MNHNS, SASEGT. The V end lost 6 bases, the J end lost 6 bases, and 9 bases lay between the germline ends. The CDR3 sequence is CASRATSEQYV. The CDR3 coding sequence is TGTGCCAGCAGGGCGACTTCCGAGCAGTACGTC.

This clonotype was counted only a few times. The chain has TRBV27 and TRBJ2-1; 8 bases fit TRBD2. Trimming removed 7 bases from V and 6 bases from J; junction bases left unmatched: 8. The CDR3 is 14 residues long. Germline V lookup: CDR1 MNHEY, CDR2 SMNVEV (reference sequence). The CDR3 DNA reads as TGTGCCAGCACCGGGGGGGGCAGGGTCAATGAGCAGTTCTTC. Translating gives CASTGGGRVNEQFF.

The chain links TRBV5-1 to TRBJ2-2; D ambiguous. Trimming removed 1 base from V and 3 bases from J, with 10 bases in between. The CDR3 sequence is 15 residues long. Germline V gene lookup returns CDR1 SGHRS and CDR2 YFSETQ. CDR3 sequence (DNA): TGCGCCAGCAGCTTGCTGGAATCTGACACCGGGGAGCTGTTTTTT. It translates to CASSLLESDTGELFF.

This chain joins TRBV6-2 or TRBV6-3 and TRBJ1-4; possibly TRBD1 for D (5 bases). The CDR3 is 14 amino acids. With 6 bases removed from V and 5 bases from J, the gap between germline ends came to 13 bases. Germline-derived CDR1 and CDR2 are MNHEY and SVGEGT. The CDR3 coding sequence is TGTGCCAGCAGCCGAGGGACCGCCAATGAAAAACTGTTTTTT. Its protein is CASSRGTANEKLFF.

This clonotype has a handful of counts. V is TRBV10-3 and J is TRBJ2-7; D not certain. The V and J ends lost 3 bases and 3 bases respectively, with 6 bases between them. Germline assignment: CDR1 ENHRY and CDR2 SYGVKD. The CDR3 loop spans 12 amino acids. The CDR3 bases are TGTGCCATCAGTGACGCGGACTACGAGCAGTACTTC. It is translated as CAISDADYEQYF.

The rearrangement joins TRBV7-2 to TRBJ2-3; TRBD2 matches 12 bases. J lost 11 bases, V lost 6 bases, and 6 bases had no gene match. The CDR3 contains 13 residues. Germline CDR1 is SGHTA and CDR2 is FQGNSA. The CDR3 here is CASRSPGLAGQYF. CDR3 nucleotide sequence: TGTGCCAGCAGGTCTCCGGGACTAGCGGGGCAGTATTTT. Complete variable domain (other parts from reference TRBV7-2 and TRBJ2-3): GAGVSQSPSNKVTEKGKDVELRCDPISGHTALYWYRQSLGQGLEFLIYFQGNSAPDKSGLPSDRFSAERTGGSVSTLTIQRTQQEDSAVYLCASRSPGLAGQYFGPGTRLTVL.

Only a few counts were recorded for this clonotype. This sequence joins TRBV20-1 and TRBJ2-7; D is uncertain. Germline loops: CDR1 DFQATT, CDR2 SNEGSKA (reference sequence). This CDR3 region has 12 residues. Trimming pared 5 bases from V and 2 bases from J, leaving 10 bases between. The CDR3 DNA is TGCAGTGCTGGCGATGGGGCCTACGAGCAGTACGTC. Translated, it gives CSAGDGAYEQYV.